Listed here are 5 T cell receptor beta chains from one sample, sequenced in a study of blood T cell repertoires in COVID-19. Assay: immunoSEQ multiplex PCR; the TCRdb copy retains only in-frame clones and omits some. The sample has some 74,000 clones, 75% to 85% seen once. What was sequenced was peripheral blood. These receptors originate from a man older than 75 with acute or convalescent COVID-19.

The chain links TRBV6-5 to TRBJ1-2; TRBD1 agrees at 8 bases. The CDR3 has 13 residues. CDR1 is MNHEY, CDR2 SVGAGI, per germline. Losses at the gene ends were 6 bases for V and 8 bases for J; bases not matched to a gene: 8. CDR3 nucleotides: TGTGCCAGCAGACGCGACAGGGGAGAGGGCTACACCTTC. It is translated as CASRRDRGEGYTF.

This clone has a single count. The chain employs TRBV5-8 and TRBJ2-1; D possibly corresponds to TRBD2 (6 bases). The V gene's germline CDR1 is SGHTS and CDR2 YDEGEE. V was trimmed by 4 bases and J by 5 bases, leaving 13 bases between them. This CDR3 spans 14 amino acids. CDR3 sequence reads: CASSLAGFDNEQFF. CDR3 bases: TGTGCCAGCAGCCTGGCGGGGTTCGACAATGAGCAGTTCTTC.

The rearrangement links TRBV19 to TRBJ1-3; TRBD1 might be the D (6 bases). The CDR3 consists of 15 residues. Trimming removed 6 bases from V and 3 bases from J, with 15 bases in between. Germline lookup yields CDR1 LNHDA and CDR2 SQIVND (reference sequence). The CDR3 is CASSINLTGGNTIYF. The CDR3 DNA is TGTGCCAGTAGCATCAACCTGACAGGTGGAAACACCATATATTTT.

The V and J genes are TRBV19 and TRBJ1-5, with 7 nucleotides matching TRBD1. V lost 4 bases to trimming and J lost 7 bases; unmatched junction nucleotides: 10. The CDR3 is made up of 15 amino acids. Germline V CDR1 and CDR2: LNHDA, SQIVND (reference sequence). DNA for the CDR3: TGTGCCAGTAGTACCCAGGGGGTGTTGGGGCAGCCCCAGCATTTT. This sequence encodes CASSTQGVLGQPQHF.

The sample holds a few counts of this clone. In DNA form, the CDR3 reads TGTGCCACCAGCATCCGCAGGGGGCTATCAGGTCATGGCTACACCTTC. This codes for CATSIRRGLSGHGYTF. The chain links TRBV15 to TRBJ1-2; 8 positions agree with TRBD1. The germline CDR1 and CDR2 sequences are LNHNV and YYDKDF (reference sequence). Trimming at V came to 4 bases and at J to 6 bases, leaving 13 bases not matched to a gene. The CDR3 runs 16 residues.